Each of the 30 T cell receptor beta chains below was sequenced from the same sample in a study of T cells in Graves' hyperthyroidism and ophthalmopathy. The source material, RNA transcripts, was used to amplify TCR beta CDR3 regions. A set of HTBI primers served as the primers for a first-round RT-PCR of the TCR CDR3. TCRdb independently ran MiXCR on the multiplex PCR reads; one entry per CDR3 protein. The sample consists of about 700,000 distinct CDR3 sequences, around 15% of them appearing once. Sequenced: blood. Receptors originate from a woman under 30 with Graves' hyperthyroidism.

Many counts were recorded for this clonotype. This sequence joins TRBV6-2 or TRBV6-3 and TRBJ1-1; 8 bases align to TRBD1. The CDR3 covers 14 residues. Germline CDR1 is MNHEY and CDR2 is SVGEGT. V trimming: 11 bases; J trimming: 10 bases; junction bases outside the gene matches: 18. The CDR3 coding sequence is TGTGCCCATTCAGCGGCCAGGGGGCCTTCCGCAGCTTTCTTT. Translation: CAHSAARGPSAAFF.

Ten or more counts support this clonotype. The chain links TRBV11-2 to TRBJ2-1; 10 bases map to TRBD1. V shed 3 bases and J 3 bases; nucleotides not matched to a gene: 5. The CDR3 length is 16 residues. Per germline, CDR1 SGHAT and CDR2 FQNNGV. This CDR3 reads CASSFIRDRGYNEQFF. The CDR3, as DNA: TGTGCCAGCAGCTTCATCCGGGACAGGGGCTACAATGAGCAGTTCTTC.

The CDR3 sequence: CSARGDRVNEQYF. The DNA for the CDR3 is TGCAGTGCTAGGGGGGACAGGGTAAACGAGCAGTACTTC. The chain has TRBV20-1 and TRBJ2-7; 9 nucleotides align to TRBD1. V shed 3 bases, J shed 5 bases, and the junction held 5 bases outside the gene matches. This CDR3 contains 13 residues. Germline V gives CDR1 DFQATT, CDR2 SNEGSKA (reference sequence).

The chain recombines TRBV2 with TRBJ1-1, with a weak D call TRBD1 (6 bases). CDR3 length equals 11 residues. Germline V gives CDR1 SNHLY, CDR2 FYNNEI. V lost 11 bases to trimming and J lost 1 base, with 8 bases between them. CDR3 DNA sequence: TGTGCCGAGGGGGAGAACACTGAAGCTTTCTTT. Its protein product is CAEGENTEAFF.

This clonotype has just a few counts. This chain uses TRBV20-1 with TRBJ1-2; TRBD1 agrees at 9 bases. This CDR3 region has 12 residues. CDR1 and CDR2 (germline): DFQATT, SNEGSKA (reference sequence). V shed 6 bases, J shed 8 bases, and the junction held 7 bases outside the gene matches. In DNA, the CDR3 is TGCAGTGCCTTACAGGGGGCTGACGGCTACACCTTC. Its translation is CSALQGADGYTF.

V and J are TRBV29-1 and TRBJ1-3; D unclear. The germline CDR1 and CDR2 sequences are SQVTM and ANQGSEA. The CDR3 totals 13 residues. The germline V and J ends were trimmed by 6 bases and 0 bases, with 9 bases remaining between them. The CDR3 loop reads CSVLDLSGNTIYF. The CDR3 region has the DNA TGCAGCGTCCTGGACCTCTCTGGAAACACCATATATTTT.

This clonotype was counted many times. The gene calls are TRBV28 and TRBJ1-6; 9 nucleotides line up with TRBD1. The trim removed 5 bases at V and 7 bases at J, leaving 6 bases unmatched. Germline assignment: CDR1 MDHEN and CDR2 SYDVKM. The CDR3 sequence is 15 residues long. The CDR3 region is CASSARTGVNSPLHF. The CDR3 coding sequence is TGTGCCAGCAGTGCCCGGACAGGGGTGAATTCACCCCTCCACTTT.

This clonotype was counted at least ten times. The CDR3 DNA is TGTGCCAGCAGCCCCCTGACTAGCGGGAGGGCCGAAGATACGCAGTATTTT. This translates into CASSPLTSGRAEDTQYF. The V gene is TRBV28, the J gene TRBJ2-3; 14 positions match TRBD2. This CDR3 is built from 17 residues. V shed 6 bases, J shed 5 bases, and the junction held 10 bases outside the gene matches. In germline, CDR1 is MDHEN, CDR2 SYDVKM.

This clonotype appeared a few times. V is TRBV14 and J is TRBJ1-1; 10 nucleotides match TRBD1. Germline lookup yields CDR1 SGHDN and CDR2 FVKESK. The CDR3 length is 16 residues. Trimming took 4 bases from V and 7 from J; bases not matched to a gene: 12. The CDR3 coding sequence is TGTGCCAGCAGCCTACATGGGACAGGGGCGTCAGGTGAAGCTTTCTTT. Its translation: CASSLHGTGASGEAFF.

This clonotype was seen a few times. Possible read error: a much larger clone is one base away. The V call is TRBV20-1, the J call TRBJ1-1; 10 bases map to TRBD1. Germline CDR1 reads DFQATT; CDR2 reads SNEGSKA (reference sequence). This CDR3 is 13 amino acids long. The CDR3 spells CGVRTGGVTEAFF. CDR3 bases: TGCGGTGTTCGGACAGGGGGGGTCACTGAAGCTTTCTTT.

This clonotype was detected a few times. The chain is built from TRBV15 and TRBJ1-1; D not resolved. The CDR3 contains 13 residues. The V gene's germline CDR1 is LNHNV and CDR2 YYDKDF (reference sequence). V lost 0 bases and J 5 bases, leaving 7 bases between the germline ends. The CDR3 coding sequence is TGTGCCACCAGCAGAGATAGGCGAACTGAAGCTTTCTTT. As protein: CATSRDRRTEAFF.

The V call is TRBV5-1, the J call TRBJ1-5; 9 nucleotides align to TRBD1. There are 15 residues in the CDR3. The germline gives CDR1 SGHRS, CDR2 YFSETQ. The J segment lost 5 bases and the V segment lost 1 base, leaving 4 bases of the junction unmatched. This CDR3 reads CASSLRTGVDQPQHF. CDR3 DNA: TGCGCCAGCAGCTTGAGGACAGGGGTAGATCAGCCCCAGCATTTT.

A word on this clonotype: This may be a read error: a much more frequent sequence differs by one nucleotide. The rearrangement links TRBV5-6 to TRBJ2-5, with TRBD2 identical over 11 bases. The germline gives CDR1 SGHDT, CDR2 YYEEEE. The CDR3 totals 18 residues. The CDR3 is CAWTIEVAGGPPVETQHF. CDR3 DNA: TGTGCCTGGACCATAGAGGTAGCGGGAGGGCCGCCTGTGGAGACCCAGCACTTC.

In this sample, this clonotype turned up a few times. The chain couples TRBV2 to TRBJ2-3, with 9 bases identical to TRBD2. Germline CDR1 SNHLY, CDR2 FYNNEI. CDR3 length: 15 amino acids. V was pared by 7 bases and J by 3 bases, with 8 bases of the junction left unmatched. The CDR3 region is CASIGPSGTTDTQYF. CDR3 nucleotide sequence: TGTGCCAGCATAGGTCCTAGCGGGACGACAGATACGCAGTATTTT.

The chain is built from TRBV7-2 and TRBJ1-1; D is unresolved. V was cut by 4 bases and J by 1 base, with 16 bases left in between. The CDR3 consists of 16 residues. CDR1 is SGHTA and CDR2 is FQGNSA in the germline V gene. This chain's CDR3 is CASSSTRGTPNTEAFF. The CDR3 nucleotides read TGTGCCAGCAGCTCGACCCGGGGTACGCCGAACACTGAAGCTTTCTTT.

This clonotype was counted many times. V usage is TRBV7-2 and J usage is TRBJ2-1; 8 nucleotides agree with TRBD2. V trimming: 4 bases; J trimming: 7 bases; junction bases outside the gene matches: 9. This CDR3 contains 15 residues. CDR1 and CDR2 from the germline V gene are SGHTA and FQGNSA. This chain's CDR3 is CASSWGLGVRNEQFF. CDR3 coding DNA: TGTGCCAGCAGCTGGGGACTAGGGGTTAGAAATGAGCAGTTCTTC.

The sample holds a few counts of this clonotype. V is TRBV10-3 and J is TRBJ1-1, with D possibly matching TRBD1 (5 bases). Trimming took off 10 bases at V and 1 base at J, with 13 bases between the two ends. Germline V CDR1 and CDR2: ENHRY, SYGVKD. The CDR3 extends over 13 amino acids. The DNA of the CDR3 is TGTGCCAGCTGGACACCAACGAACACTGAAGCTTTCTTT. Residues: CASWTPTNTEAFF.

The genes are TRBV12-3 or TRBV12-4 and TRBJ1-4; D call uncertain. V was pared by 2 bases and J by 4 bases, with 8 bases between. There are 14 residues in the CDR3. CDR3 sequence (DNA): TGTGCCAGCAGTTTATTCCCGGTTAATGAAAAACTGTTTTTT. Amino acids: CASSLFPVNEKLFF.

The chain couples TRBV7-2 to TRBJ2-7, with D possibly TRBD2 on 6 matching bases. Trimming removed 5 bases from V and 2 bases from J, with 19 bases in between. Per germline, CDR1 SGHTA and CDR2 FQGNSA. This CDR3 is 16 amino acids long. CDR3: CASSPQGAGHTYEQYF. The CDR3 DNA reads as TGTGCCAGCAGCCCGCAAGGAGCGGGCCACACCTACGAGCAGTACTTC.

This clonotype was counted at least ten times. V and J are TRBV18 and TRBJ2-2; D gene unclear. Germline V gene data show CDR1 as KGHSH and CDR2 as LQKENI. With 1 base removed from V and 2 bases from J, the gap between germline ends came to 5 bases. This CDR3 is built from 14 residues. The CDR3 loop is CASSPLANTGELFF. CDR3 nucleotides: TGTGCCAGCTCACCACTAGCTAACACCGGGGAGCTGTTTTTT. Drawing the rest from reference TRBV18 and TRBJ2-2, the complete variable domain is NAGVMQNPRHLVRRRGQEARLRCSPMKGHSHVYWYRQLPEEGLKFMVYLQKENIIDESGMPKERFSAEFPKEGPSILRIQQVVRGDSAAYFCASSPLANTGELFFGEGSRLTVL.

This clonotype has a count of ten or more. The chain combines TRBV30 with TRBJ2-1; 13 nucleotides agree with TRBD2. This CDR3 is built from 14 residues. With 3 bases clipped from V and 8 bases from J, the junction kept 4 bases outside the gene matches. Germline CDR1 GTSNPN, CDR2 SVGIG (reference sequence). For the CDR3, the DNA is TGTGCCTGGAGACTAGCGGGAGGGCCGGATGAGCAGTTCTTC. Translated, it gives CAWRLAGGPDEQFF.

In its sample, this clonotype was seen many times. This rearrangement joins TRBV28 to TRBJ1-2; TRBD1 might be the D (5 bases). In germline, CDR1 is MDHEN, CDR2 SYDVKM. CDR3 length: 15 amino acids. Trimming stripped 7 bases from V and 2 bases from J, with 17 bases between. This chain's CDR3 is CASKHPFRGNYGYTF. The CDR3 nucleotides are TGTGCCAGCAAACACCCGTTCCGGGGGAACTATGGCTACACCTTC.

The rearrangement joins TRBV29-1 to TRBJ2-7; possible D gene TRBD1, 6 bases. The V end was cut by 0 bases, the J end by 3 bases, with 12 bases between. Germline CDR1 is SQVTM and CDR2 is ANQGSEA. The CDR3 contains 14 residues. The CDR3 loop is CSVEDRQGYYEQYF. CDR3 sequence (DNA): TGCAGCGTTGAAGATCGGCAGGGGTACTACGAGCAGTACTTC.

Comment on this clonotype: A clone one base away is much larger, so this may be a read error. The chain uses TRBV28 and TRBJ2-1; 15 nucleotides match TRBD2. This CDR3 contains 19 residues. The V gene end was trimmed by 5 bases and the J gene end by 7 bases; junction bases not matched to a gene: 15. Germline loops: CDR1 MDHEN, CDR2 SYDVKM. This chain's CDR3 is CASSQTGLAGGFGFNEQFF. CDR3 nucleotides: TGTGCCAGCAGTCAGACGGGACTAGCGGGAGGCTTTGGTTTTAATGAGCAGTTCTTC.

Ten or more counts support this clonotype. This chain uses TRBV3-1 with TRBJ2-1, with TRBD2 matching over 11 bases. The CDR3 has 18 amino acids. CDR1 LGHDT and CDR2 YNNKEL come from the germline V gene (reference sequence). V was pared by 1 base and J by 3 bases, with 8 bases of the junction left unmatched. This CDR3 is CASSQVAGGPKGYNEQFF. CDR3 nucleotides: TGTGCCAGCAGCCAAGTAGCGGGAGGGCCAAAGGGCTACAATGAGCAGTTCTTC.

This clonotype was counted many times. V usage is TRBV24-1 and J usage is TRBJ1-1; 8 bases agree with TRBD1. The CDR3 is 16 amino acids. Germline-derived CDR1 and CDR2 are KGHDR and SFDVKD. The V and J ends lost 1 base and 2 bases, in that order; junction bases with no gene match: 5. Here the CDR3 DNA reads TGTGCCACCAGTGATTTATCGGACAGGGCAAACACTGAAGCTTTCTTT. Protein: CATSDLSDRANTEAFF.

There are many counts of this clonotype. The chain combines TRBV7-8 with TRBJ2-5; D uncertain. Trimming pared 4 bases from V and 6 bases from J, leaving 9 bases between. In germline, CDR1 is SGHVS, CDR2 FQNEAQ. The CDR3 consists of 12 residues. In nucleotides, the CDR3 is TGTGCCAGCAGCTCGGGTGATCAGACCCAGTACTTC. It specifies CASSSGDQTQYF. Using reference TRBV7-8 and TRBJ2-5 for the parts outside the CDR3, the full variable domain is GAGVSQSPRYKVAKRGQDVALRCDPISGHVSLFWYQQALGQGPEFLTYFQNEAQLDKSGLPSDRFFAERPEGSVSTLKIQRTQQEDSAVYLCASSSGDQTQYFGPGTRLLVL.

This clonotype was seen repeatedly, ten times or more. This chain joins TRBV6-1 and TRBJ1-5; D unclear. Germline CDR1 is MNHNS and CDR2 is SASEGT. The CDR3 has 13 residues. V was cut by 5 bases and J by 8 bases, with 13 bases left in between. The CDR3 protein is CASSRGPGEPQHF. The CDR3 DNA follows: TGTGCCAGCAGTCGTGGACCTGGAGAGCCCCAGCATTTT.

This clonotype was observed at least ten times. The chain's CDR3 is CATSTGQTDTQYF. In nucleotides, the CDR3 is TGTGCCACCAGCACAGGGCAAACAGATACGCAGTATTTT. This chain connects TRBV24-1 to TRBJ2-3; TRBD1 might be the D (6 bases). This CDR3 has 13 residues. V dropped 7 bases and J dropped 3 bases, with 10 bases sitting between them. Per germline, CDR1 KGHDR and CDR2 SFDVKD.

This clonotype was seen only a few times. The V call is TRBV28, the J call TRBJ1-2; a possible D gene is TRBD1 (5 bases). Per the germline V gene, CDR1 is MDHEN and CDR2 is SYDVKM. The germline V and J ends were trimmed by 2 bases and 8 bases, with 18 bases remaining between them. The CDR3 spans 15 residues. CDR3 DNA sequence: TGTGCCAGCAGTTTACTTTCCGGGGGGACGGGCGGCTACACCTTC. This translates into CASSLLSGGTGGYTF.